There are a few counts of the clone carrying this T cell receptor (beta chain). Every sample yielded at least 6.5 million isolated PBMCs. This sample is part of a study of blood T cells in healthy people across ages. For the second PCR, which ran for about 7 to 12 cycles, a sample-barcoded 5' primer and a J-beta primer mix were used. From the 5' RACE reads, TCRdb called clonotypes with MiXCR, one entry per CDR3 protein. The data hold some 940,000 distinct CDR3 sequences, with just under 30% observed a single time. Trimming left V 7 bases short and J 0 bases short, with 12 bases between. Germline V lookup: CDR1 MNHNY, CDR2 SVGAGI (reference sequence). The CDR3 is made up of 14 amino acids. Separately, the same data were catalogued under a study of T cells of mothers and their children. That paper notes: Versus unrelated pairs, overlap was slightly higher in related mother-child pairs, without reaching significance.

This clonotype originated in a middle-aged woman in good health. The sample comprised blood. The J gene is TRBJ1-1, the V gene TRBV6-6; no reliable D call. The CDR3 sequence: CASIKQRMNTEAFF. The CDR3 DNA reads as TGTGCCAGCATCAAACAGAGAATGAACACTGAAGCTTTCTTT.